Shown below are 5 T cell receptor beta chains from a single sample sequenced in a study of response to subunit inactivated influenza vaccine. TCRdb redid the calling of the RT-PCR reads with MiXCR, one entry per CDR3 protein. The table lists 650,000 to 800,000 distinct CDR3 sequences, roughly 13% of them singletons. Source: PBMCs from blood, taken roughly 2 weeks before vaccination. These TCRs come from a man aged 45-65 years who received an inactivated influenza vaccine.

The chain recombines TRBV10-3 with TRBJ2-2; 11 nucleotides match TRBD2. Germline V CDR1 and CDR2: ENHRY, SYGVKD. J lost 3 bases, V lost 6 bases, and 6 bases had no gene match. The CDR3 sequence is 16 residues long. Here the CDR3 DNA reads TGTGCCATCAGCCGTAGCGGGGGGGCCGACACCGGGGAGCTGTTTTTT. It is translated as CAISRSGGADTGELFF.

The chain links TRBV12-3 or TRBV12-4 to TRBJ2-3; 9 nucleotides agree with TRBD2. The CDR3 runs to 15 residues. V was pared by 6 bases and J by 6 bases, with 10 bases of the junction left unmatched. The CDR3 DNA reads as TGTGCCAGCAGAAGTAGCGGGAGTGGGTCGGATACGCAGTATTTT. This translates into CASRSSGSGSDTQYF.

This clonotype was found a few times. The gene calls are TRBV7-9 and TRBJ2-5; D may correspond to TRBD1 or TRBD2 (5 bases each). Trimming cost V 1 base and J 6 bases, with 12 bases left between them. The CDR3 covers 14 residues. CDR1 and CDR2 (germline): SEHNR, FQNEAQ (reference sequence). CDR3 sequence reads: CASSLGGIGQTQYF. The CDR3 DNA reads TGTGCCAGCAGCTTAGGGGGGATCGGACAGACCCAGTACTTC.

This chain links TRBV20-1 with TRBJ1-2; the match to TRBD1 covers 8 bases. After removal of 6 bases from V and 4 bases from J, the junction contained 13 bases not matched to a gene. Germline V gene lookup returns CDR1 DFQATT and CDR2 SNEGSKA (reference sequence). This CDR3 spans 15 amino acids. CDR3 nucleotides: TGCAGTGCAACTTTAGGGACAGGCACAATCTATGGCTACACCTTC. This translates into CSATLGTGTIYGYTF.

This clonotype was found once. CDR3 in amino acids: CASSLGRPPRGELFF. The CDR3, as DNA: TGTGCCAGCAGCCTCGGGCGTCCACCGAGGGGGGAGCTGTTTTTT. This chain connects TRBV7-2 to TRBJ2-2; D call uncertain. Deletions cut 5 bases from V and 8 bases from J, with 18 bases between. Germline V gene data show CDR1 as SGHTA and CDR2 as FQGNSA. The CDR3 consists of 15 residues.